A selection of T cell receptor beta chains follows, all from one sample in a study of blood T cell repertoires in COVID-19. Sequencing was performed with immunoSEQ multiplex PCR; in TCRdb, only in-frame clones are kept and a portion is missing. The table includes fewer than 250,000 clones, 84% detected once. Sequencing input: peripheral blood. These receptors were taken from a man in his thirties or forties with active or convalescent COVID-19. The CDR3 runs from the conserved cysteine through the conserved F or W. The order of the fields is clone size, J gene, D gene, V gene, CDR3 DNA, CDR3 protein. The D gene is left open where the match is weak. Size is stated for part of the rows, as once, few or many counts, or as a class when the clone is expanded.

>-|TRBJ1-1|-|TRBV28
TGTGCCAGCAGTTTATTGTCGGCAGGCACTGAAGCTTTCTTT
CASSLLSAGTEAFF
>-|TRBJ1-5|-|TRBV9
TGTGCCAGCAGCGTAGGGCCAATTCAGCCCCAGCATTTT
CASSVGPIQPQHF
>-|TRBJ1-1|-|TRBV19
TGTGCCAGTAGTATCCCGGGGACTGAAGCTTTCTTT
CASSIPGTEAFF
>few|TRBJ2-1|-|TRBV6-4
TGTGCCAGCAGCGCGACTAGGTCGGGGAGTGAGCAGTTCTTC
CASSATRSGSEQFF
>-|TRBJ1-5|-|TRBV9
TGTGCCAGCAGCTCTTTCGGGTTGGTCGGCGAGCCCCAGCATTTT
CASSSFGLVGEPQHF
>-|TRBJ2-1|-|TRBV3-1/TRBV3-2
TGTGCCAGCAGCCAAAACTCCCTGGGTCGAGCGTCCGATGAGCAGTTCTTC
CASSQNSLGRASDEQFF
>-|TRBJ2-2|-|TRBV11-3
TGTGCCAGCAGCTCCACCGGGGGCACCGGGGAGCTGTTTTTT
CASSSTGGTGELFF
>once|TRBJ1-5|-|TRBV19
TGTGCCAGTAGTATCTCTCGGTCGACTACCCTCAATCAGCCCCAGCATTTT
CASSISRSTTLNQPQHF
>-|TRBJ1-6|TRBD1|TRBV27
TGTGCCAGCAGTCATTACAGGGGCCCCTCCTATAATTCACCCCTCCACTTT
CASSHYRGPSYNSPLHF
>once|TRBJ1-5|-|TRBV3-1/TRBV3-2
TGTGCCAGCAGCCAAGGAGGAAACAATCAGCCCCAGCATTTT
CASSQGGNNQPQHF
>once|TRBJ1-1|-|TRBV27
TGTGCCAGCAGTTTATTTCCAGGGGTAACTGAAGCTTTCTTT
CASSLFPGVTEAFF